This entry concerns a single T cell receptor (beta chain). In the original workflow: Reference gene primer amplification gave nucleated cell count estimates. Data came from immunoSEQ multiplex PCR; TCRdb stores just in-frame clones and leaves some out. V, J and clone size are taken as reported in that table, and D and trimming were inferred from the DNA itself. The table includes about 27,000 clones, about 85% detected once. The data derive from a study of blood T cell repertoires in COVID-19. Across the whole study: Samples representing acute and convalescent COVID-19 were sourced from the United States, Italy and Spain. Sample material is recorded as cDNA or gDNA derived from T cells, B-cell-depleted T cells, or PBMCs.

Looked up from germline, CDR1 is SGHKS and CDR2 is YYEKEE (reference sequence). This CDR3 has 13 amino acids. V lost 2 bases and J 5 bases, leaving 10 bases between the germline ends. The genes are TRBV5-5 and TRBJ2-5, with D uncertain. The sequence was collected from a man in his 70s with acute or convalescent COVID-19. Sequences were obtained from peripheral blood. The CDR3 is CASSFSSRETQYF. The CDR3 DNA sequence: TGTGCCAGCAGCTTCTCCTCCCGGGAGACCCAGTACTTC.